The 10 T cell receptor beta chains reported below all come from one sample, sequenced in a study of blood T cell repertoires in COVID-19. Some clones are missing from TCRdb's copy, which holds only in-frame ones; the method was immunoSEQ multiplex PCR. The data hold 200,000 to 250,000 clones, with 70% to 90% observed a single time. The sequenced material came from peripheral blood. The receptor source for this set is a woman younger than 30 who had recovered from COVID-19.

This chain links TRBV5-6 with TRBJ1-2; the match to TRBD1 covers 8 bases. V dropped 2 bases and J dropped 8; count of bases not matched to a gene: 17. The CDR3 covers 17 residues. The germline CDR1 and CDR2 sequences are SGHDT and YYEEEE. As DNA, the CDR3 is TGTGCCAGCAGCTTCCGGCGGACAGGGCAGCTCCACGGGGGCTACACCTTC. It translates to CASSFRRTGQLHGGYTF.

A few counts support this clone. The V call is TRBV5-1, the J call TRBJ2-1, with 9 bases lining up with TRBD1. CDR3 length equals 16 residues. The ends lost 1 base at V and 8 bases at J; junction bases unmatched: 10. Per the germline V gene, CDR1 is SGHRS and CDR2 is YFSETQ. CDR3 in amino acids: CASSLLDRDREDEQFF. DNA of the CDR3: TGCGCCAGCAGCTTGCTAGACCGGGACAGGGAGGATGAGCAGTTCTTC.

This chain connects TRBV28 to TRBJ2-3; 13 bases are a match to TRBD2. The CDR3 spans 15 residues. Trimming took 3 bases from V and 5 from J; bases not matched to a gene: 2. Germline lookup yields CDR1 MDHEN and CDR2 SYDVKM. CDR3: CASSLTSGRKDTQYF. DNA of the CDR3: TGTGCCAGCAGTTTGACTAGCGGGAGGAAAGATACGCAGTATTTT. The whole variable domain, filled in from reference TRBV28 and TRBJ2-3, reads DVKVTQSSRYLVKRTGEKVFLECVQDMDHENMFWYRQDPGLGLRLIYFSYDVKMKEKGDIPEGYSVSREKKERFSLILESASTNQTSMYLCASSLTSGRKDTQYFGPGTRLTVL.

The chain is built from TRBV5-1 and TRBJ2-1; D unresolved. The CDR3 consists of 17 residues. Trimming left V 0 bases short and J 0 bases short, with 13 bases between. Germline V gene data show CDR1 as SGHRS and CDR2 as YFSETQ. This chain's CDR3 is CASSLESLRSSYNEQFF. The DNA of the CDR3 is TGCGCCAGCAGCTTGGAGTCTCTGAGGAGCTCCTACAATGAGCAGTTCTTC.

In its sample, this clone was seen once. The chain links TRBV7-2 to TRBJ2-7, with D uncertain. The CDR3 is 15 residues long. Germline V gene data show CDR1 as SGHTA and CDR2 as FQGNSA. V gave up 5 bases and J gave up 2 bases, with 16 bases separating them. The CDR3 loop is CASSPRSSLTYEQYF. CDR3 DNA: TGTGCCAGCAGCCCCCGCTCCAGTCTTACCTACGAGCAGTACTTC.

The chain recombines TRBV5-4 with TRBJ2-1; TRBD2 matches at 12 bases. The CDR3 is 17 residues long. V trimming: 4 bases; J trimming: 2 bases; junction bases outside the gene matches: 7. The V gene's germline CDR1 is SGHNT and CDR2 YYREEE (reference sequence). In DNA, the CDR3 is TGTGCCAGCAGCCCAGGGACTAGCGGGCCTACCTACAATGAGCAGTTCTTC. This encodes CASSPGTSGPTYNEQFF.

The rearrangement uses TRBV5-4 and TRBJ2-7; 7 nucleotides align to TRBD1. Germline lookup yields CDR1 SGHNT and CDR2 YYREEE (reference sequence). The J segment lost 6 bases and the V segment lost 4 bases, leaving 7 bases of the junction unmatched. CDR3 length: 13 amino acids. The CDR3, as DNA: TGTGCCAGCAGCCTTACAGGGGACCGCGAGCAGTACTTC. Amino acids: CASSLTGDREQYF.

The chain recombines TRBV27 with TRBJ2-1; the match to TRBD2 covers 8 bases. The CDR3 sequence is 15 residues long. J was trimmed by 0 bases and V by 5 bases; bases with no gene match: 3. Germline V gene lookup returns CDR1 MNHEY and CDR2 SMNVEV (reference sequence). CDR3 sequence reads: CASSVTSGSYNEQFF. For the CDR3, the DNA is TGTGCCAGCAGTGTAACTAGCGGCTCCTACAATGAGCAGTTCTTC.

Written as DNA, the CDR3 is TGTGCCAGCAGCTGGGAGGTTGGGGAGCAGTACTTC. Translated, it gives CASSWEVGEQYF. This sequence joins TRBV7-2 and TRBJ2-7, with D perhaps TRBD2 (6 bases). The CDR3 contains 12 residues. Germline CDR1 SGHTA, CDR2 FQGNSA. V lost 4 bases, J lost 7 bases, and 11 bases lay in between.

The V gene is TRBV5-1, the J gene TRBJ2-7, with 7 bases fitting TRBD1. Trimming took 4 bases from V and 2 from J; bases not matched to a gene: 9. Germline CDR1 reads SGHRS; CDR2 reads YFSETQ. There are 15 residues in the CDR3. The CDR3 DNA follows: TGCGCCAGCAGCCGGACAGGTTCTCCAACCTACGAGCAGTACTTC. This sequence encodes CASSRTGSPTYEQYF.